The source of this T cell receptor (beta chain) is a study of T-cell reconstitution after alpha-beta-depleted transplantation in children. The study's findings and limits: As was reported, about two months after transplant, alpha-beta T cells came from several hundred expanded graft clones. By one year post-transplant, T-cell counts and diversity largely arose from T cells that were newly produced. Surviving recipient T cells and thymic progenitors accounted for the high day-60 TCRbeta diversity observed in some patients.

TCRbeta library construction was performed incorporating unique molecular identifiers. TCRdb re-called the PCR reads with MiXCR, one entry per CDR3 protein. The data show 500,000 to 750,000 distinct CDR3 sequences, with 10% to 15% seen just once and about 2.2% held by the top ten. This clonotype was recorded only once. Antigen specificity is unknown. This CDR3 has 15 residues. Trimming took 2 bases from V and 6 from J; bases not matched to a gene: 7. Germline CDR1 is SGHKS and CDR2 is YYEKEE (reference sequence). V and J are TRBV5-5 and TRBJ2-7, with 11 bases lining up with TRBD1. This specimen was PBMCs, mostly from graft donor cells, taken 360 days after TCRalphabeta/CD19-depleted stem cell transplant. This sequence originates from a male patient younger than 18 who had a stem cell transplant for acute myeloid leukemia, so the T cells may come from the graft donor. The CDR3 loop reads CASSFPGQGAFEQYF. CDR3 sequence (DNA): TGTGCCAGCAGCTTCCCCGGACAGGGGGCTTTCGAGCAGTACTTC.